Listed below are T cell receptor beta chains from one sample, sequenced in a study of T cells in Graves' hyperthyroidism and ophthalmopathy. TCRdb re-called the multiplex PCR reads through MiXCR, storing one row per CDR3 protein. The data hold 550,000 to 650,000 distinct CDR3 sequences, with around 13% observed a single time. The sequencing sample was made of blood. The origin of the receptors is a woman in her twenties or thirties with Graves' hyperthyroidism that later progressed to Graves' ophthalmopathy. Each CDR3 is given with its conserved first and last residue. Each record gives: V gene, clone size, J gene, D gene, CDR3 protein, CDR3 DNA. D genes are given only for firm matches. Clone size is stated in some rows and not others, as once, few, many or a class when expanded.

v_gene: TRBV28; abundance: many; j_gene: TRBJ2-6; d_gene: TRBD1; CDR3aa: CAGSTGQGGRSGANVLTF; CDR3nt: TGTGCCGGCAGTACGGGACAGGGTGGGAGGTCTGGGGCCAACGTCCTGACTTTC
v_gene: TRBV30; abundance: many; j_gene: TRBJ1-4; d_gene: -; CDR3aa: CAWSVQEGGKLFF; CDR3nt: TGTGCCTGGAGTGTACAGGAGGGGGGAAAACTGTTTTTT
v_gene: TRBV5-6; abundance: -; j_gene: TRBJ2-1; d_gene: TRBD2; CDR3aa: CASISLAGRTNEQFF; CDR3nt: TGTGCCAGCATATCCCTAGCGGGACGTACCAATGAGCAGTTCTTC
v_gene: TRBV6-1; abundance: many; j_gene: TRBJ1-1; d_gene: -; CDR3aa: CASRAPGLFGAFF; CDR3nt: TGTGCCAGCAGAGCCCCGGGACTCTTTGGAGCTTTCTTT
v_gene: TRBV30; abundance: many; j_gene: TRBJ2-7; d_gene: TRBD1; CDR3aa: CAWAETGEAEQYF; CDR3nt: TGTGCCTGGGCAGAGACAGGGGAGGCCGAGCAGTACTTC
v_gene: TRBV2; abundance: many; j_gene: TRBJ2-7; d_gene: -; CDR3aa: CASNPNSGAYEQYF; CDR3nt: TGTGCCAGCAATCCCAATAGCGGCGCCTACGAGCAGTACTTC
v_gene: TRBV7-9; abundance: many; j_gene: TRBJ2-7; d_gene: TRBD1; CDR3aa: CASSLATGAEMEQYF; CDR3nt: TGTGCCAGCAGCTTAGCGACAGGGGCTGAAATGGAGCAGTACTTC
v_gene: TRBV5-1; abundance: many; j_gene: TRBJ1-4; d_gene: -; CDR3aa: CASSSGLMDTNEKLFF; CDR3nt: TGCGCCAGCAGCTCCGGACTGATGGATACTAATGAAAAACTGTTTTTT
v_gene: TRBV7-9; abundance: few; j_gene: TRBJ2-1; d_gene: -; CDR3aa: CALLVGDKYNEQFF; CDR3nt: TGTGCCTTACTAGTGGGAGACAAGTACAATGAGCAGTTCTTC
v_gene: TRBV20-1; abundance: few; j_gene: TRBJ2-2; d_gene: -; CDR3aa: CSARDSTTGELFF; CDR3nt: TGCAGTGCTAGAGATAGTACCACCGGGGAGCTGTTTTTT
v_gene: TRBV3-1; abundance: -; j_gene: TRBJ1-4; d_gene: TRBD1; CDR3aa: CASSQDLTRDREGEKLFF; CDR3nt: TGTGCCAGCAGCCAAGACCTAACTAGGGACAGGGAAGGAGAAAAACTGTTTTTT
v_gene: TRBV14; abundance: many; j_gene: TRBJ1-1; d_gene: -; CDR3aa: CASSPLEDSEAFF; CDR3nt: TGTGCCAGCAGCCCGCTCGAAGACTCTGAAGCTTTCTTT
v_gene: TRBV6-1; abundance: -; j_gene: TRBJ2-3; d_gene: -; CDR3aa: CASSEVRGGFETDTQYF; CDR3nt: TGTGCCAGCAGTGAAGTCAGGGGCGGGTTTGAAACAGATACGCAGTATTTT
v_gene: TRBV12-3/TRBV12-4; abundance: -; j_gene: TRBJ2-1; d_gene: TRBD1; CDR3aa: CASSYRDRVHEQFF; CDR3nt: TGTGCCAGCAGTTACCGGGACAGGGTTCATGAGCAGTTCTTC
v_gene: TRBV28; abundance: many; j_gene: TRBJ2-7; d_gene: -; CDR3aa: CASRQGGVYEQYF; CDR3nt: TGTGCCAGCCGCCAGGGGGGCGTTTACGAGCAGTACTTC
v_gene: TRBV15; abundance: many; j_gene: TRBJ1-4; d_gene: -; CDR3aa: CATSSPEGSFEKLFF; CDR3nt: TGTGCCACCAGCAGTCCTGAAGGTTCCTTTGAAAAACTGTTTTTT
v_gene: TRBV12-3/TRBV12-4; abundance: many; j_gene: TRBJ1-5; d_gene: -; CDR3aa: CASSLSGLDQPQHF; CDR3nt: TGTGCCAGCAGTTTGTCGGGGTTAGATCAGCCCCAGCATTTT
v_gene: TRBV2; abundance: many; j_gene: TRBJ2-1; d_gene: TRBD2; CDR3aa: CASPHRTSGVYMLLEEQFF; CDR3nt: TGTGCCAGCCCTCATCGGACTAGCGGGGTATACATGCTTTTGGAGGAGCAGTTCTTC
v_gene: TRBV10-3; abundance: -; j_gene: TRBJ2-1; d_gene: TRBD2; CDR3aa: CATRTSTSEQFF; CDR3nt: TGTGCCACCAGGACTAGTACGAGTGAGCAGTTCTTC
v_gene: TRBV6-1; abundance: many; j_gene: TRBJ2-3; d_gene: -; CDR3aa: CASSPRGEYGTDTQYF; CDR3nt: TGTGCCAGCAGTCCACGAGGGGAGTACGGAACAGATACGCAGTATTTT
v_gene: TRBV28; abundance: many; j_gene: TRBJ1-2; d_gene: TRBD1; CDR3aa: CASAGTGNYGYTF; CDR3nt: TGTGCCAGTGCCGGGACAGGGAACTATGGCTACACCTTC
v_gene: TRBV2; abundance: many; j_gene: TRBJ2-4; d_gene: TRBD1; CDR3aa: CASTQTGTVAKNIQYF; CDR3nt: TGTGCCAGCACCCAAACCGGGACAGTAGCCAAAAACATTCAGTACTTC
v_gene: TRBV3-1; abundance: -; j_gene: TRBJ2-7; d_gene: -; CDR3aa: CASSQFGYEQYF; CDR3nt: TGTGCCAGCAGCCAATTCGGATACGAGCAGTACTTC
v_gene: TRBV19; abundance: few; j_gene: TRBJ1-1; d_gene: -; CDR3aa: CASSWQGNTEAFF; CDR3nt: TGTGCCAGTAGTTGGCAGGGAAACACTGAAGCTTTCTTT
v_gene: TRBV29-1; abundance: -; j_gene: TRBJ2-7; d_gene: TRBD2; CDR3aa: CSVTSGSTPSYEQYF; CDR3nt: TGCAGCGTCACTAGCGGGAGTACTCCCTCCTACGAGCAGTACTTC
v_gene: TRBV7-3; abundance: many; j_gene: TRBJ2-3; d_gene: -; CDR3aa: CASSRTSGSSDTQYF; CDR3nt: TGTGCCAGCAGCCGGACCTCCGGCAGTTCAGATACGCAGTATTTT
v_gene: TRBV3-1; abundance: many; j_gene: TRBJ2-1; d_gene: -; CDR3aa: CASSQGGEGGGYEQFF; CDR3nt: TGTGCCAGCAGCCAAGGAGGAGAGGGAGGCGGGTATGAGCAGTTCTTC